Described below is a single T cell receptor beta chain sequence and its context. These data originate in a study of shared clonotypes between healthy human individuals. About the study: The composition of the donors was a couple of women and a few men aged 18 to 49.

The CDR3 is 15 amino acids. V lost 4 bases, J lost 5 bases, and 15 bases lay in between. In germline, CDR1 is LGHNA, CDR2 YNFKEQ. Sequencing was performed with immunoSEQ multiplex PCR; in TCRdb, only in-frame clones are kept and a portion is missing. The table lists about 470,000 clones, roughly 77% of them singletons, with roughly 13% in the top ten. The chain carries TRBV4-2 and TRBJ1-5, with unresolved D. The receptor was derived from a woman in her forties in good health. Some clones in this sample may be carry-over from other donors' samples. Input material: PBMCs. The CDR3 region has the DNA TGTGCCAGCAGCCCTTGGATGGAGATCGATCAGCCCCAGCATTTT. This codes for CASSPWMEIDQPQHF.